This T cell receptor beta chain was identified during a study of Ad26.COV2.S vaccination and SARS-CoV-2 variants. At the level of the study: Doses of Ad26.COV2.S were injected into muscle once or twice, 56 days apart.

Using immunoSEQ multiplex PCR, the repertoire was profiled, and TCRdb retains in-frame clones only, with some absent. The sample records more than 250,000 clones, about 89% being singletons. This CDR3 contains 14 residues. From germline, CDR1 is MNHEY and CDR2 SVGAGI. The ends were cut back, 2 bases at V and 4 bases at J, with 11 bases in the middle. Treatment described: some 20 received Ad26.COV2.S at low or high dose, single or two shots; several received placebo; per-sample allocation not given. The investigators took samples on day 63 after the first vaccine or placebo injection. Based in Boston, the donor was an adult of 18-55 years. The study used a vaccine consisting of an Ad26 vector that expressed Wuhan-strain SARS-CoV-2 spike.

The chain joins TRBV6-5 to TRBJ1-1; D call uncertain. This receptor was taken from a person between 18 and 60 years old who received the Ad26.COV2.S COVID-19 vaccine or a placebo. The sequenced sample was peripheral blood, obtained in a trial of Ad26.COV2.S vaccine versus placebo. CDR3 sequence reads: CASSYNDKGTEAFF. CDR3 nucleotide sequence: TGTGCCAGCAGTTACAATGATAAGGGCACTGAAGCTTTCTTT.